The 24 T cell receptor beta chains below come from one sample, sequenced in a study of cytomegalovirus exposure and HLA in healthy donors. With 60 Vbeta and 13 Jbeta primers, the PCR was carried out. Generated by immunoSEQ multiplex PCR, the TCRdb table keeps only in-frame clones and is missing some. This sample has 100,000 or so clones, with around 80% found just once. Sequencing was done on a sample of PBMCs. These receptors originate from a man aged 40-49 years in good health and CMV-seropositive.

The chain carries TRBV10-3 and TRBJ2-3; TRBD1 agrees at 7 bases. The V and J ends lost 4 bases and 0 bases, in that order; junction bases with no gene match: 4. This CDR3 is 15 amino acids long. Germline V gene sequence: CDR1 ENHRY, CDR2 SYGVKD. CDR3 in DNA: TGTGCCATCAGTGGGGACAGCATAAGCACAGATACGCAGTATTTT. It specifies CAISGDSISTDTQYF.

The chain carries TRBV6-6 and TRBJ1-2; TRBD1 matches 8 bases. With 5 bases clipped from V and 6 bases from J, the junction kept 5 bases outside the gene matches. The CDR3 runs to 13 residues. From germline, CDR1 is MNHNY and CDR2 SVGAGI (reference sequence). The CDR3 DNA reads TGTGCCAGCAGTCAAGGACAGGGCGATGGCTACACCTTC. It codes for CASSQGQGDGYTF.

The V and J genes are TRBV9 and TRBJ2-5; D is ambiguous. V lost 0 bases and J lost 0, with 6 bases in between. CDR3 length equals 14 residues. CDR1 and CDR2 (germline): SGDLS, YYNGEE. CDR3 amino acids: CASSVGVHQETQYF. In DNA, the CDR3 is TGTGCCAGCAGCGTAGGAGTCCACCAAGAGACCCAGTACTTC.

CDR3 sequence: CASSPRQIKGSDEQYF. The DNA for the CDR3 is TGTGCCAGCAGTCCAAGACAGATAAAGGGATCGGACGAGCAGTACTTC. The chain uses TRBV27 and TRBJ2-7; possible D gene TRBD1, 5 bases. Trimming took off 5 bases at V and 5 bases at J, with 22 bases between the two ends. Germline CDR1 and CDR2: MNHEY and SMNVEV (reference sequence). The CDR3 has 16 residues.

The chain uses TRBV4-1 and TRBJ2-1; 7 positions agree with TRBD2. The germline V gene encodes CDR1 MGHRA and CDR2 YSYEKL. The CDR3 consists of 17 residues. The V and J ends lost 1 base and 0 bases, in that order; junction bases with no gene match: 6. Here the CDR3 DNA reads TGCGCCAGCAGCCAAGGACTAGCTCGGAGCTCCTACAATGAGCAGTTCTTC. Amino acids: CASSQGLARSSYNEQFF.

The chain links TRBV18 to TRBJ1-3; D may be TRBD1 (5 bases). Germline loops: CDR1 KGHSH, CDR2 LQKENI. Trimming pared 2 bases from V and 0 bases from J, leaving 11 bases between. There are 16 residues in the CDR3. Here the CDR3 reads CASSPWGPNSGNTIYF. In DNA form, the CDR3 reads TGTGCCAGCTCACCATGGGGCCCAAACTCTGGAAACACCATATATTTT.

The chain couples TRBV11-1 to TRBJ1-1, with a weak D call TRBD1 (6 bases). The germline CDR1 and CDR2 sequences are SGHAT and FQDESV (reference sequence). The CDR3 contains 15 residues. The V gene lost 4 bases and the J gene lost 0 bases, with 12 bases spanning the gap. Here the CDR3 reads CASSSDRLMNTEAFF. The CDR3 DNA is TGTGCCAGCAGCTCGGACAGACTCATGAACACTGAAGCTTTCTTT.

The chain combines TRBV7-9 with TRBJ2-7; perhaps TRBD1 as D (5 bases). The germline V gene has CDR1 SEHNR and CDR2 FQNEAQ (reference sequence). With 2 bases removed from V and 6 bases from J, the gap between germline ends came to 14 bases. CDR3 size: 14 residues. The CDR3 protein is CASSLLAGLGEQYF. DNA of the CDR3: TGTGCCAGCAGCTTATTGGCAGGGCTGGGCGAGCAGTACTTC.

The chain is built from TRBV9 and TRBJ2-1, with TRBD2 identical over 12 bases. The germline gives CDR1 SGDLS, CDR2 YYNGEE. J gave up 9 bases and V 3 bases, and 16 bases lay outside the gene matches. The CDR3 covers 18 residues. The CDR3 region has the DNA TGTGCCAGCAGCGATCCGCCTCAGGGGACTAGCGGGCCCACTGAGCAGTTCTTC. Translating gives CASSDPPQGTSGPTEQFF.

V gene TRBV4-1 combines with J gene TRBJ2-5, with 7 bases identical to TRBD1. The CDR3 sequence is 16 residues long. With 2 bases clipped from V and 2 bases from J, the junction kept 8 bases outside the gene matches. CDR1 is MGHRA, CDR2 YSYEKL, per germline. Written as DNA, the CDR3 is TGCGCCAGCAGCCAACAGACAGGGACCATTCAAGAGACCCAGTACTTC. Protein sequence: CASSQQTGTIQETQYF.

This chain uses TRBV27 with TRBJ1-2, with D perhaps TRBD1 (6 bases). Germline V gives CDR1 MNHEY, CDR2 SMNVEV (reference sequence). With 5 bases removed from V and 7 bases from J, the gap between germline ends came to 11 bases. This CDR3 is built from 12 residues. The CDR3 protein is CASSTRGVGYTF. The DNA of the CDR3 is TGTGCCAGCAGTACCAGGGGAGTTGGCTACACCTTC.

This clone has a single count. The rearrangement uses TRBV5-5 and TRBJ1-4, with D hard to call. This CDR3 has 13 amino acids. With 4 bases removed from V and 3 bases from J, the gap between germline ends came to 7 bases. Per germline, CDR1 SGHKS and CDR2 YYEKEE (reference sequence). CDR3: CASSREANEKLFF. In DNA form, the CDR3 reads TGTGCCAGCAGCCGTGAGGCTAATGAAAAACTGTTTTTT.

The chain uses TRBV7-2 and TRBJ2-3; TRBD2 matches at 9 bases. This CDR3 has 14 amino acids. The germline CDR1 and CDR2 sequences are SGHTA and FQGNSA. The V segment lost 3 bases and the J segment 4 bases; nucleotides outside the gene matches: 2. The CDR3: CASSFSGRPDTQYF. Written as DNA, the CDR3 is TGTGCCAGCAGCTTTAGCGGGAGACCAGATACGCAGTATTTT.

V usage is TRBV7-3 and J usage is TRBJ2-2; TRBD2 might be the D (5 bases). This CDR3 has 16 amino acids. Germline V gene sequence: CDR1 SGHTA, CDR2 FQGTGA. Trimming pared 2 bases from V and 5 bases from J, leaving 15 bases between. The CDR3 nucleotides read TGTGCCAGCAGCTTAGGAGGACCCACCCTTACCGGGGAGCTGTTTTTT. As protein: CASSLGGPTLTGELFF.

V is TRBV5-4 and J is TRBJ2-1; 8 bases are a match to TRBD2. There are 14 residues in the CDR3. CDR1 and CDR2 from the germline V gene are SGHNT and YYREEE (reference sequence). Trimming took 6 bases from V and 2 from J; bases not matched to a gene: 4. The CDR3 DNA is TGTGCCAGCACGGCGGGAGGCACCTACAATGAGCAGTTCTTC. Protein sequence: CASTAGGTYNEQFF.

The V and J genes are TRBV5-4 and TRBJ2-1; D gene ambiguous. This CDR3 is 14 amino acids long. Trimming took 0 bases from V and 7 from J, leaving 11 bases between them. Per germline, CDR1 SGHNT and CDR2 YYREEE (reference sequence). DNA for the CDR3: TGTGCCAGCAGCTTGGGGGCCCACGGTAATGAGCAGTTCTTC. As protein: CASSLGAHGNEQFF.

The chain is built from TRBV7-8 and TRBJ2-3; 14 nucleotides line up with TRBD2. The V and J ends lost 4 bases and 2 bases, in that order; junction bases with no gene match: 8. This CDR3 region has 18 residues. Germline CDR1 and CDR2: SGHVS and FQNEAQ. The CDR3 is CASSSLGLAGAFTDTQYF. Written as DNA, the CDR3 is TGTGCCAGCAGCTCCCTGGGACTAGCGGGAGCCTTCACAGATACGCAGTATTTT.

This clone was seen once. This chain connects TRBV11-2 to TRBJ2-1, with TRBD2 matching 11 bases. J lost 7 bases, V lost 6 bases, and 11 bases had no gene match. Looked up from germline, CDR1 is SGHAT and CDR2 is FQNNGV. The CDR3 length is 16 residues. The CDR3 bases are TGTGCCAGCAGTCCCCTTAGCGGGGGGGCTCGTAATGAGCAGTTCTTC. Amino acids: CASSPLSGGARNEQFF.

V usage is TRBV4-1 and J usage is TRBJ2-1, with 9 positions matching TRBD2. V was clipped by 0 bases and J by 9 bases; unmatched bases: 9. Looked up from germline, CDR1 is MGHRA and CDR2 is YSYEKL. This CDR3 is 16 amino acids long. CDR3 in amino acids: CASSQDGRLADPEQFF. The CDR3 region has the DNA TGCGCCAGCAGCCAAGATGGAAGACTAGCGGACCCTGAGCAGTTCTTC.

The chain couples TRBV7-9 to TRBJ2-5; D perhaps matches TRBD2 (6 bases). The CDR3 is made up of 14 amino acids. Germline CDR1 SEHNR, CDR2 FQNEAQ (reference sequence). Trimming took off 5 bases at V and 5 bases at J, with 15 bases between the two ends. In DNA form, the CDR3 reads TGTGCCAGCAGCCCCTCGGGACTCGAGGAGACCCAGTACTTC. Encoded protein: CASSPSGLEETQYF. The whole variable domain, filled in from reference TRBV7-9 and TRBJ2-5, reads DTGVSQNPRHKITKRGQNVTFRCDPISEHNRLYWYRQTLGQGPEFLTYFQNEAQLEKSRLLSDRFSAERPKGSFSTLEIQRTEQGDSAMYLCASSPSGLEETQYFGPGTRLLVL.

The chain employs TRBV7-2 and TRBJ2-7; TRBD2 might be the D (6 bases). The CDR3 has 15 amino acids. Trimming stripped 4 bases from V and 5 bases from J, with 18 bases between. The germline CDR1 and CDR2 sequences are SGHTA and FQGNSA. The CDR3: CASSSPLRRGHEQYF. The DNA for the CDR3 is TGTGCCAGCAGCTCGCCACTACGGCGGGGACACGAGCAGTACTTC.

J is TRBJ2-3 and V is TRBV11-2, with 9 bases aligning to TRBD1. V was clipped by 5 bases and J by 1 base; unmatched bases: 13. The germline V gene encodes CDR1 SGHAT and CDR2 FQNNGV. CDR3 length: 18 amino acids. The DNA for the CDR3 is TGTGCCAGCAGCCGCGGAACTTCCGGGACAGGGCGCACAGATACGCAGTATTTT. It specifies CASSRGTSGTGRTDTQYF.

The chain couples TRBV7-2 to TRBJ2-3, with D possibly being TRBD1 (5 bases). Between the trimmed V and J ends, which lost 6 bases and 9 bases, there was a span of 19 bases. The CDR3 sequence is 14 residues long. CDR1 and CDR2 (germline): SGHTA, FQGNSA. The CDR3: CASSLWGTKGTQYF. In nucleotides, the CDR3 is TGTGCCAGCAGTCTATGGGGCACCAAAGGAACGCAGTATTTT.

V and J are TRBV5-1 and TRBJ2-5; TRBD2 matches 7 bases. Germline CDR1 reads SGHRS; CDR2 reads YFSETQ. The CDR3 is 16 residues long. V lost 0 bases, J lost 3 bases, and 8 bases stayed unmatched. The CDR3 DNA reads as TGCGCCAGCAGCTTGGCGCGTACTAGCGCCGAAGAGACCCAGTACTTC. Translation: CASSLARTSAEETQYF.